This TCR beta chain was retrieved from a study of control samples from healthy donors and cancer patients. This clone was observed a single time. Sequencing used immunoSEQ multiplex PCR; TCRdb keeps in-frame clones, though not all of them. This table holds some 70,000 clones, about 83% found once. V was pared by 0 bases and J by 5 bases, with 13 bases between. In germline, CDR1 is KGHSH, CDR2 LQKENI. The CDR3 consists of 16 residues. The sequenced sample was blood. The chain joins TRBV18 to TRBJ2-2, with D unresolved. This receptor was taken from a man aged 55 to 70 in good health. CDR3 amino acids: CASSPPGIRSTGELFF. CDR3 in DNA: TGTGCCAGCTCACCACCTGGGATACGGTCGACCGGGGAGCTGTTTTTT.